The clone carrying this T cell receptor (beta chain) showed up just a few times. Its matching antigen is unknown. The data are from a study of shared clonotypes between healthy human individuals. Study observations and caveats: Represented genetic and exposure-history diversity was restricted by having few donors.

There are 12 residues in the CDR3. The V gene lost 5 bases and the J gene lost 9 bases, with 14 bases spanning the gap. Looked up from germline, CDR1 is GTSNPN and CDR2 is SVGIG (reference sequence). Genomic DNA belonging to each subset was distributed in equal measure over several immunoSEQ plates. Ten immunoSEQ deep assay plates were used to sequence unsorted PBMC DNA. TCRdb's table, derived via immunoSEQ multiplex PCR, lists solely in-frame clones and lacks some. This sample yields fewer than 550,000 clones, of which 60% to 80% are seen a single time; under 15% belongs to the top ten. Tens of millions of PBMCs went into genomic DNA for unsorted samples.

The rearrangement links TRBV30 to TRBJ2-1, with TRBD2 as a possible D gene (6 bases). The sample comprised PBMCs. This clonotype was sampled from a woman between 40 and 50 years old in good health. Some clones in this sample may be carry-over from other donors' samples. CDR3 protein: CAWGDSQFEQFF. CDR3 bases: TGTGCCTGGGGGGACTCCCAGTTTGAGCAGTTCTTC.